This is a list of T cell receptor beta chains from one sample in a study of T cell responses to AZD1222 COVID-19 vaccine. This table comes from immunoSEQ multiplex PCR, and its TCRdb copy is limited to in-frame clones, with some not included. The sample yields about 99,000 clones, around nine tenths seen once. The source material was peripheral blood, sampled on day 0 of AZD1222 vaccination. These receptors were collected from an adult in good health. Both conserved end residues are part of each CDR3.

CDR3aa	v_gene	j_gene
CASSKGSSEQYF	TRBV3-1/TRBV3-2	TRBJ2-7
CASSANTGLPNTEAFF	TRBV9	TRBJ1-1
CASSQGGGQGRYGYTF	TRBV3-1/TRBV3-2	TRBJ1-2
CASTEGNTIYF	TRBV6-6	TRBJ1-3
CASSPRGDQPQHF	TRBV18	TRBJ1-5
CASSFGGGAGTGELFF	TRBV11-2	TRBJ2-2
CATSRDEGRGIAYGYTF	TRBV15	TRBJ1-2
CSVVTGEGNQPQHF	TRBV29-1	TRBJ1-5
CAWSPVGSYNSPLHF	TRBV30	TRBJ1-6
CASSLGTGTGNMPLYGYTF	TRBV11-2	TRBJ1-2
CASSTSATGVYGYTF	TRBV4-2	TRBJ1-2
CASSFRVQTQYF	TRBV12-3/TRBV12-4	TRBJ2-5
CAWSFQTMNTEAFF	TRBV30	TRBJ1-1
CASSQNTRFYTNYGYTF	TRBV18	TRBJ1-2
CASSSTGFPNSPLHF	TRBV2	TRBJ1-6
CAISRTGDDYGYTF	TRBV10-3	TRBJ1-2
CASSSQGESYEQYF	TRBV7-8	TRBJ2-7
CASSPYVAGGGETQYF	TRBV19	TRBJ2-5
CASSPVRGTNEKLFF	TRBV18	TRBJ1-4
CAIGTGSSGNTIYF	TRBV10-3	TRBJ1-3
CASSLREDKNIQYF	TRBV5-1	TRBJ2-4
CAWKRPQETQYF	TRBV30	TRBJ2-5
CASSQRDRDFGNTIYF	TRBV4-1	TRBJ1-3
CASRSGTLYNSPLHF	TRBV7-2	TRBJ1-6
CASTPRVAGDAVEQYF	TRBV2	TRBJ2-7
CASTERYREYEKLFF	TRBV19	TRBJ1-4
CASSIPRTGLNTEAFF	TRBV28	TRBJ1-1
CASSTGMNTEAFF	TRBV6-5	TRBJ1-1
CASSRVYSGNTIYF	TRBV7-9	TRBJ1-3
CAARDSGTGGNEQYF	TRBV6-5	TRBJ2-7
CASSPTGMVEKLFF	TRBV19	TRBJ1-4
CTSKALRTGSTDTQYF	TRBV1	TRBJ2-3
CAWSRRGGTGGYTF	TRBV30	TRBJ1-2
CASSLGVRGRDSPLHF	TRBV11-2	TRBJ1-6
CASSPPTGGEQFF	TRBV18	TRBJ2-1
CASSVGGDNYGYTF	TRBV9	TRBJ1-2
CASRGPGVLTGELFF	TRBV11-1	TRBJ2-2
CASSPSGQASGNTIYF	TRBV28	TRBJ1-3
CASSLATLTDTQYF	TRBV7-2	TRBJ2-3
CASSLLVGPRDYGYTF	TRBV28	TRBJ1-2
CSVKGRNNEKLFF	TRBV29-1	TRBJ1-4
CASSKRTSGAYEQYF	TRBV21-1	TRBJ2-7
CATRAGGQETQYF	TRBV15	TRBJ2-5
CASSYSEVKANYGYTF	TRBV6-2/TRBV6-3	TRBJ1-2
CASSPLTGATNEKLFF	TRBV28	TRBJ1-4
CASSYSGLANEQFF	TRBV6-5	TRBJ2-1
CASSQEGLGRDEQFF	TRBV3-1/TRBV3-2	TRBJ2-1
CASSQVRGGYTF	TRBV4-1	TRBJ1-2
CASRKNRGSRDGNTIYF	TRBV28	TRBJ1-3
CASSSAGSPLHF	TRBV5-1	TRBJ1-6
CSVEVTGDRSMGYEQYF	TRBV29-1	TRBJ2-7
CASSPSAGNSYEQYF	TRBV5-1	TRBJ2-7
CASSHRGRGGQDTYEQYF	TRBV23-1	TRBJ2-7